This T cell receptor beta chain was sequenced for a study of early T cells in non-severe SARS-CoV-2 infection. Germline loops: CDR1 MGHDK, CDR2 SYGVNS. V dropped 8 bases and J dropped 0 bases, with 11 bases sitting between them. CDR3 length: 15 amino acids. MiXCR was run by TCRdb on the 5' RACE reads, yielding one entry per CDR3 protein. The sample lists around 63,000 distinct CDR3 sequences; roughly 5.7% were seen once. The sequence was collected from an adult who was a healthcare worker with PCR-confirmed SARS-CoV-2 infection or an uninfected control (not recorded which). The V gene is TRBV25-1, the J gene TRBJ1-6; D uncertain. This specimen was whole blood, taken at baseline. The CDR3 nucleotides read TGTGCCAGCCAAGGACTTAGCTCCTATAATTCACCCCTCCACTTT. This codes for CASQGLSSYNSPLHF. Filled out from reference TRBV25-1 and TRBJ1-6, the complete variable domain reads EADIYQTPRYLVIGTGKKITLECSQTMGHDKMYWYQQDPGMELHLIHYSYGVNSTEKGDLSSESTVSRIRTEHFPLTLESARPSHTSQYLCASQGLSSYNSPLHFGNGTRLTVT.